What follows are 30 T cell receptor beta chains derived from one specimen sequenced in a study of technical replicates of blood from a few donors. The table came from immunoSEQ multiplex PCR; TCRdb's copy has only in-frame clones and leaves some out. This table has approximately 75,000 clones, about 97% appearing once. Material for sequencing was T cells isolated from PBMCs. These receptor sequences come from a human donor in good health.

The chain combines TRBV6-5 with TRBJ2-7; 11 bases line up with TRBD2. This CDR3 is built from 15 residues. CDR1 is MNHEY and CDR2 is SVGAGI in the germline V gene. The V segment lost 2 bases and the J segment 3 bases; nucleotides outside the gene matches: 3. DNA for the CDR3: TGTGCCAGCAGTTACGCCGGGACTAGCGGCTACGAGCAGTACTTC. This sequence encodes CASSYAGTSGYEQYF.

The rearrangement links TRBV14 to TRBJ2-2; the match to TRBD2 covers 7 bases. Trimming at V came to 0 bases and at J to 9 bases, leaving 10 bases not matched to a gene. The germline V gene has CDR1 SGHDN and CDR2 FVKESK. The CDR3 is made up of 16 amino acids. CDR3 region: CASSQDGRVRRRELFF. CDR3 coding DNA: TGTGCCAGCAGCCAAGATGGGAGGGTTAGAAGGCGGGAGCTGTTTTTT. The full variable domain, completed using reference TRBV14 and TRBJ2-2, is EAGVTQFPSHSVIEKGQTVTLRCDPISGHDNLYWYRRVMGKEIKFLLHFVKESKQDESGMPNNRFLAERTGGTYSTLKVQPAELEDSGVYFCASSQDGRVRRRELFFGEGSRLTVL.

This clone was counted a single time. V usage is TRBV5-1 and J usage is TRBJ1-1; D remains unclear. This CDR3 comprises 15 residues. V dropped 0 bases and J dropped 0 bases, with 9 bases sitting between them. CDR1 is SGHRS, CDR2 YFSETQ, per germline. The CDR3 loop is CASSLGSPMNTEAFF. In nucleotides, the CDR3 is TGCGCCAGCAGCTTGGGAAGCCCCATGAACACTGAAGCTTTCTTT.

This clone was found once. The chain recombines TRBV11-3 with TRBJ2-5; no firm D call. CDR1 is SGHNT, CDR2 YENEEA, per germline. V was clipped by 5 bases and J by 9 bases, with 16 bases between them. The CDR3 is made up of 13 amino acids. The DNA for the CDR3 is TGTGCCAGCAGCGCAGAACCCGTCGAACCCCAGTACTTC. Translated: CASSAEPVEPQYF.

Here the CDR3 reads CASSEARVLDTQYF. CDR3 nucleotide sequence: TGTGCCAGCAGTGAAGCGCGCGTTCTAGATACGCAGTATTTT. The rearrangement links TRBV2 to TRBJ2-3, with no clear D. The CDR3 totals 14 residues. The germline gives CDR1 SNHLY, CDR2 FYNNEI. The germline V and J ends were trimmed by 0 bases and 5 bases, with 9 bases remaining between them.

The J gene is TRBJ2-5, the V gene TRBV11-2; 8 bases fit TRBD1. V lost 5 bases, J lost 4 bases, and 12 bases stayed unmatched. The V gene's germline CDR1 is SGHAT and CDR2 FQNNGV. CDR3 length: 16 amino acids. The CDR3 sequence: CASSVFGQGSLETQYF. CDR3 DNA: TGTGCCAGCAGCGTATTTGGACAGGGATCTCTAGAGACCCAGTACTTC. The full variable domain, in which reference TRBV11-2 and TRBJ2-5 provide the parts outside the CDR3, is EAGVAQSPRYKIIEKRQSVAFWCNPISGHATLYWYQQILGQGPKLLIQFQNNGVVDDSQLPKDRFSAERLKGVDSTLKIQPAKLEDSAVYLCASSVFGQGSLETQYFGPGTRLLVL.

The rearrangement joins TRBV13 to TRBJ1-4; 8 bases align to TRBD1. The junction had 7 bases not matched to a gene; V was cut back by 5 bases and J by 8 bases. Germline CDR1 reads PRHDT; CDR2 reads FYEKMQ (reference sequence). The CDR3 is 14 amino acids. Here the CDR3 reads CASSIGQGDEKLFF. For the CDR3, the DNA is TGTGCCAGCAGCATCGGACAGGGCGACGAAAAACTGTTTTTT.

The chain carries TRBV5-6 and TRBJ1-2, with 7 bases that match TRBD1. The CDR3 consists of 18 residues. Germline CDR1 is SGHDT and CDR2 is YYEEEE. Trimming removed 0 bases from V and 3 bases from J; junction bases left unmatched: 14. The CDR3 here is CASSLVRLRQGVDYGYTF. CDR3 in DNA: TGTGCCAGCAGCTTGGTTCGTCTAAGGCAGGGGGTGGACTATGGCTACACCTTC.

The CDR3, as DNA: TGTGCCAGCAGCTTCGGACAGGGGCCCCAGCATTTT. Translating it yields CASSFGQGPQHF. The chain is built from TRBV7-9 and TRBJ1-5; 8 nucleotides agree with TRBD1. V trimming: 3 bases; J trimming: 9 bases; junction bases outside the gene matches: 1. This CDR3 is built from 12 residues. CDR1 and CDR2 (germline): SEHNR, FQNEAQ (reference sequence). Full variable domain (remainder filled in from reference TRBV7-9 and TRBJ1-5): DTGVSQNPRHKITKRGQNVTFRCDPISEHNRLYWYRQTLGQGPEFLTYFQNEAQLEKSRLLSDRFSAERPKGSFSTLEIQRTEQGDSAMYLCASSFGQGPQHFGDGTRLSIL.

The chain has TRBV4-1 and TRBJ1-2; 7 bases map to TRBD1. The CDR3 consists of 17 residues. Germline V CDR1 and CDR2: MGHRA, YSYEKL. Trimming at V came to 4 bases and at J to 2 bases, leaving 13 bases not matched to a gene. The CDR3 bases are TGCGCCAGCAGCCCGACCCTAGGAGCGACAGGGAACTATGGCTACACCTTC. It translates to CASSPTLGATGNYGYTF.

This clone was seen a single time. CDR3 nucleotides: TGTGCCAGCAGCTCCGGGACAGTCTCCCCTCTCCTGGGCGAGCAGTACTTC. This encodes CASSSGTVSPLLGEQYF. This chain joins TRBV2 and TRBJ2-7; 7 positions match TRBD1. Germline V gene sequence: CDR1 SNHLY, CDR2 FYNNEI. The CDR3 is 17 amino acids. Unmatched junction bases numbered 20, after V lost 6 bases and J lost 6 bases.

The chain links TRBV7-9 to TRBJ1-2, with a possible D match to TRBD1 (6 bases). V gave up 1 base and J gave up 0 bases, with 9 bases separating them. In germline, CDR1 is SEHNR, CDR2 FQNEAQ (reference sequence). The CDR3 covers 15 residues. This CDR3 reads CASSLGTVSNYGYTF. For the CDR3, the DNA is TGTGCCAGCAGCTTAGGGACAGTGTCTAACTATGGCTACACCTTC.

The chain links TRBV5-4 to TRBJ2-7, with 9 nucleotides matching TRBD1. The CDR3 has 14 residues. The V segment lost 0 bases and the J segment 2 bases; nucleotides outside the gene matches: 0. Germline lookup yields CDR1 SGHNT and CDR2 YYREEE (reference sequence). The CDR3, as DNA: TGTGCCAGCAGCTTGGACAGGGGGCCCTACGAGCAGTACTTC. It is translated as CASSLDRGPYEQYF.

This clone was detected only once. Mismatch with germline at one junction end may stem from a read error. The V gene is TRBV7-7, the J gene TRBJ2-3; D is unclear. This CDR3 region has 14 residues. Germline values: CDR1 SSHAT, CDR2 FNYEAQ (reference sequence). The CDR3 region is CASSPAGVIDTQYF. The CDR3 bases are TGTGCTAGCAGCCCCGCCGGAGTGATAGATACGCAGTATTTT.

The chain couples TRBV5-1 to TRBJ1-6; D is unclear. The germline CDR1 and CDR2 sequences are SGHRS and YFSETQ. Trimming shortened V by 3 bases and J by 7 bases, and 11 bases separated the two germline ends. The CDR3 contains 14 residues. The CDR3 protein is CASSSEVRNSPLHF. CDR3 DNA: TGCGCCAGCAGCTCGGAAGTGAGGAATTCACCCCTCCACTTT.

The V gene is TRBV18, the J gene TRBJ2-3; the match to TRBD2 covers 10 bases. The V and J ends lost 4 bases and 0 bases, in that order; junction bases with no gene match: 1. The CDR3 consists of 15 residues. Germline V gene sequence: CDR1 KGHSH, CDR2 LQKENI. As DNA, the CDR3 is TGTGCCAGCTCACGGACTAGCGGAAGCACAGATACGCAGTATTTT. This gives the protein CASSRTSGSTDTQYF.

The chain couples TRBV5-4 to TRBJ2-3; D remains unclear. This CDR3 is built from 14 residues. The germline V gene encodes CDR1 SGHNT and CDR2 YYREEE (reference sequence). The V end was cut by 4 bases, the J end by 0 bases, with 9 bases between. CDR3 bases: TGTGCCAGCAGCGTGGACCGGAGCACAGATACGCAGTATTTT. Amino acids: CASSVDRSTDTQYF.

This clone was recorded once. This chain links TRBV19 with TRBJ2-7; 7 nucleotides align to TRBD1. The CDR3 extends over 14 amino acids. Germline V lookup: CDR1 LNHDA, CDR2 SQIVND (reference sequence). The ends lost 5 bases at V and 4 bases at J; junction bases unmatched: 8. The CDR3 region is CASSPLGTAYEQYF. In DNA, the CDR3 is TGTGCCAGTAGTCCCCTCGGGACAGCTTACGAGCAGTACTTC.

The CDR3, as DNA: TGTGCCAGTAGTATTTACCCTGAGGGGGACGAGCAGTACTTC. This sequence encodes CASSIYPEGDEQYF. The chain joins TRBV19 to TRBJ2-7, with D perhaps TRBD1 (6 bases). Germline loops: CDR1 LNHDA, CDR2 SQIVND (reference sequence). The CDR3 has 14 amino acids. V dropped 3 bases and J dropped 5 bases, with 14 bases sitting between them. The variable domain in full, with the rest retrieved from reference TRBV19 and TRBJ2-7, is DGGITQSPKYLFRKEGQNVTLSCEQNLNHDAMYWYRQDPGQGLRLIYYSQIVNDFQKGDIAEGYSVSREKKESFPLTVTSAQKNPTAFYLCASSIYPEGDEQYFGPGTRLTVT.

The chain recombines TRBV30 with TRBJ1-1, with D tentatively TRBD1 (5 bases). The CDR3 is 13 residues long. V was pared by 4 bases and J by 7 bases, with 16 bases between. The germline V gene encodes CDR1 GTSNPN and CDR2 SVGIG (reference sequence). The CDR3 coding sequence is TGTGCCTGGACCCATACAGGTCTTTATGAAGCTTTCTTT. It yields the protein CAWTHTGLYEAFF.

V and J are TRBV27 and TRBJ2-7; 10 bases match TRBD1. This CDR3 is built from 15 residues. The V and J ends lost 2 bases and 1 base, in that order; junction bases with no gene match: 2. Germline V gene data show CDR1 as MNHEY and CDR2 as SMNVEV (reference sequence). CDR3 nucleotide sequence: TGTGCCAGCAGTTTAGGGACAGGGGTTTCCTACGAGCAGTACTTC. Its translation: CASSLGTGVSYEQYF.

The count of this clone is one. V is TRBV6-1 and J is TRBJ2-2; tentative D call: TRBD2 (5 bases). The CDR3 length is 14 residues. Trimming removed 8 bases from V and 2 bases from J, with 12 bases in between. Per germline, CDR1 MNHNS and CDR2 SASEGT. In nucleotides, the CDR3 is TGTGCCAGCGAACCGCTAGCTAACACCGGGGAGCTGTTTTTT. As protein: CASEPLANTGELFF.

V and J are TRBV2 and TRBJ2-2; the D gene is possibly TRBD1 (5 bases). The germline V gene has CDR1 SNHLY and CDR2 FYNNEI. The V and J ends lost 2 bases and 5 bases respectively, with 6 bases between them. The CDR3 contains 13 residues. The CDR3 DNA reads as TGTGCCAGCAGTGAATCAGGGACCGGGGAGCTGTTTTTT. It encodes CASSESGTGELFF.

The V gene is TRBV10-3, the J gene TRBJ2-7; the match to TRBD1 covers 10 bases. Germline CDR1 and CDR2: ENHRY and SYGVKD. V lost 6 bases, J lost 3 bases, and 2 bases stayed unmatched. This CDR3 comprises 13 residues. The CDR3 here is CAIRDRGSYEQYF. In DNA form, the CDR3 reads TGTGCCATCAGGGACAGGGGGAGCTACGAGCAGTACTTC.

The chain carries TRBV4-2 and TRBJ2-1; 10 nucleotides line up with TRBD2. Germline V lookup: CDR1 LGHNA, CDR2 YNFKEQ. The J segment lost 9 bases and the V segment lost 0 bases, leaving 8 bases of the junction unmatched. The CDR3 contains 16 residues. The CDR3: CASSQDSLAGVSEQFF. For the CDR3, the DNA is TGTGCCAGCAGCCAAGATTCCCTAGCGGGAGTTAGTGAGCAGTTCTTC.

This clone occurred once. The chain is built from TRBV6-6 and TRBJ1-2, with 7 bases matching TRBD1. Germline V gives CDR1 MNHNY, CDR2 SVGAGI (reference sequence). V lost 4 bases to trimming and J lost 3 bases; unmatched junction nucleotides: 11. The CDR3 runs to 16 residues. The CDR3 here is CASSLGRDRADYGYTF. The CDR3 DNA is TGTGCCAGCAGTTTGGGCCGCGACAGGGCGGACTATGGCTACACCTTC.

This clone was detected once. The gene calls are TRBV19 and TRBJ1-6; maybe TRBD1 (5 bases). Per the germline V gene, CDR1 is LNHDA and CDR2 is SQIVND (reference sequence). This CDR3 comprises 16 residues. V lost 5 bases and J lost 10, with 21 bases in between. CDR3 amino acids: CASSARDLPQRSPLHF. The CDR3 DNA reads TGTGCCAGTAGTGCCCGGGACTTACCTCAAAGGTCACCCCTCCACTTT.

This chain uses TRBV7-3 with TRBJ2-1, with TRBD2 identical over 11 bases. This CDR3 is built from 18 residues. Germline trimming cut 5 bases from V and 0 bases from J; bases unmatched to any gene: 9. Germline CDR1 and CDR2: SGHTA and FQGTGA. CDR3 DNA sequence: TGTGCCAGCAGCCATTGGGCTAGCGGGGGGAGCTCCTACAATGAGCAGTTCTTC. Amino acids: CASSHWASGGSSYNEQFF.

V usage is TRBV14 and J usage is TRBJ2-5, with TRBD1 matching over 8 bases. The V gene's germline CDR1 is SGHDN and CDR2 FVKESK. The CDR3 is 18 residues long. With V trimmed by 1 base and J by 0 bases, 10 bases remained unmatched. The CDR3 nucleotides are TGTGCCAGCAGCCAAGCTGAGCGGACAGGGACGTACCAAGAGACCCAGTACTTC. Translated: CASSQAERTGTYQETQYF.

This sequence joins TRBV7-8 and TRBJ1-3; the match to TRBD1 covers 7 bases. The CDR3 sequence is 15 residues long. Germline V CDR1 and CDR2: SGHVS, FQNEAQ. V lost 1 base to trimming and J lost 2 bases; unmatched junction nucleotides: 2. The CDR3 region has the DNA TGTGCCAGCAGCTTAGGCACAGGGGCTGGAAACACCATATATTTT. It codes for CASSLGTGAGNTIYF. The whole variable domain, filled in from reference TRBV7-8 and TRBJ1-3, reads GAGVSQSPRYKVAKRGQDVALRCDPISGHVSLFWYQQALGQGPEFLTYFQNEAQLDKSGLPSDRFFAERPEGSVSTLKIQRTQQEDSAVYLCASSLGTGAGNTIYFGEGSWLTVV.